A single sample is the source of the 5 T cell receptor beta chains below, sequenced in a study of molecular identifiers for immune sequencing clone quantification. A single record per CDR3 protein comes from TCRdb applying MiXCR to the PCR reads. The repertoire holds over 50,000 distinct CDR3 sequences, with roughly 38% as singletons. Sequenced: naive CD8+ T cells from blood, with Jurkat cell RNA spiked in. Subset described: FACS-sorted CD8+CD4-CCR7+CD45RA+ naive T cells. Receptors were obtained from a human donor in good health. Some libraries in this study had Jurkat cell RNA spiked in.

In this sample, this clonotype turned up a few times. This chain links TRBV11-2 with TRBJ2-5, with D tentatively TRBD2 (5 bases). The CDR3 length is 14 residues. Germline CDR1 reads SGHAT; CDR2 reads FQNNGV. V was shortened by 4 bases and J by 2 bases, with 11 bases between the two germline ends. For the CDR3, the DNA is TGTGCCAGCAGCTCACCCGGGGTACAAGAGACCCAGTACTTC. This codes for CASSSPGVQETQYF.

V usage is TRBV6-6 and J usage is TRBJ2-3, with TRBD2 matching over 10 bases. Germline loops: CDR1 MNHNY, CDR2 SVGAGI (reference sequence). The CDR3 runs 15 residues. V gave up 6 bases and J gave up 6 bases; unmatched junction bases: 9. The DNA for the CDR3 is TGTGCCAGCAGCCCGCTAGCGGGAGAGGGGGATACGCAGTATTTT. This translates into CASSPLAGEGDTQYF.

This clonotype was seen ten or more times. CDR3 in amino acids: CASSPTGLGTEAFF. CDR3 sequence (DNA): TGCGCCAGCAGCCCGACAGGGTTGGGCACTGAAGCTTTCTTT. The chain joins TRBV5-1 to TRBJ1-1; TRBD1 aligns across 7 bases. CDR1 is SGHRS, CDR2 YFSETQ, per germline. After removal of 4 bases from V and 4 bases from J, the junction contained 7 bases not matched to a gene. The CDR3 runs to 14 residues. Together with reference TRBV5-1 and TRBJ1-1, the CDR3 gives the full variable domain: KAGVTQTPRYLIKTRGQQVTLSCSPISGHRSVSWYQQTPGQGLQFLFEYFSETQRNKGNFPGRFSGRQFSNSRSEMNVSTLELGDSALYLCASSPTGLGTEAFFGQGTRLTVV.

This clonotype was seen at least ten times. The chain recombines TRBV28 with TRBJ1-1; unclear D gene. CDR3 length: 15 amino acids. The germline V and J ends were trimmed by 3 bases and 2 bases, with 13 bases remaining between them. The V gene's germline CDR1 is MDHEN and CDR2 SYDVKM. The CDR3 protein is CASSFPVLGNTEAFF. In DNA, the CDR3 is TGTGCCAGCAGTTTTCCGGTCCTAGGCAACACTGAAGCTTTCTTT.

The rearrangement uses TRBV5-1 and TRBJ2-3, with 11 bases aligning to TRBD2. The length of the CDR3 is 16 residues. The junction had 5 bases not matched to a gene; V was cut back by 4 bases and J by 1 base. Germline V CDR1 and CDR2: SGHRS, YFSETQ. CDR3: CASSKGLAGRTDTQYF. In DNA, the CDR3 is TGCGCCAGCAGCAAAGGACTAGCGGGCCGCACAGATACGCAGTATTTT.